This TCR beta chain derives from a study of blood T cells in healthy people across ages. For the study at large: Template switching caught about one barcoded beta molecule for each two T cells. The study, taken as a whole, reports: Older age went with lower TCR beta diversity per million T cells, in a roughly linear way.

As regards this clonotype: The antigen remains undetermined.

Together with a sample-barcoded 5' primer, a J-beta primer mix was included in a second PCR lasting roughly 6 to 12 cycles. TCRdb passed the 5' RACE reads through MiXCR, listing each CDR3 protein once. The data contain approximately 800,000 distinct CDR3 sequences, around 34% of them singletons. V trimming: 1 base; J trimming: 3 bases; junction bases outside the gene matches: 5. The germline V gene encodes CDR1 DFQATT and CDR2 SNEGSKA (reference sequence). The CDR3 totals 14 residues. The origin of this receptor is a man between 18 and 35 years old in good health. Sequenced input: blood. The chain carries TRBV20-1 and TRBJ2-7; 8 nucleotides agree with TRBD2. For the CDR3, the DNA is TGCAGTGCTAGAGTAGCGGGGCGAAGCTACGAGCAGTACTTC. It codes for CSARVAGRSYEQYF.